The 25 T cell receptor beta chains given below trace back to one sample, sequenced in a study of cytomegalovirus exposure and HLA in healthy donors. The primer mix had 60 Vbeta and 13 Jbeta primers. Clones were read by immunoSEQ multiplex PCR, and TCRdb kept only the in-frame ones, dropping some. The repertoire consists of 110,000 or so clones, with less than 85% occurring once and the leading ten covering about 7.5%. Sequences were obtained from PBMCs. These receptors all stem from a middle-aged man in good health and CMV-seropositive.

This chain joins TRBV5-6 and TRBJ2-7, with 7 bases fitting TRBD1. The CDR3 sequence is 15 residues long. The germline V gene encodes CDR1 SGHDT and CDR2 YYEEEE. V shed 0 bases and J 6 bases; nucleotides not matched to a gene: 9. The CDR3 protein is CASSLALGTAGEQYF. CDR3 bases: TGTGCCAGCAGCTTGGCTCTTGGGACAGCTGGCGAGCAGTACTTC. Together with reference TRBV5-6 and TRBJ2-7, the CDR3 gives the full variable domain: DAGVTQSPTHLIKTRGQQVTLRCSPKSGHDTVSWYQQALGQGPQFIFQYYEEEERQRGNFPDRFSGHQFPNYSSELNVNALLLGDSALYLCASSLALGTAGEQYFGPGTRLTVT.

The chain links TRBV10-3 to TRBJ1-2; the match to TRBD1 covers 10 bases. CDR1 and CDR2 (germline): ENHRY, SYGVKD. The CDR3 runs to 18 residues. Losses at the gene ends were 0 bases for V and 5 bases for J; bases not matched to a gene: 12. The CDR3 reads CAISESQEGTGARYGYTF. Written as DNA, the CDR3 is TGTGCCATCAGTGAGTCTCAGGAGGGGACAGGGGCCAGATATGGCTACACCTTC.

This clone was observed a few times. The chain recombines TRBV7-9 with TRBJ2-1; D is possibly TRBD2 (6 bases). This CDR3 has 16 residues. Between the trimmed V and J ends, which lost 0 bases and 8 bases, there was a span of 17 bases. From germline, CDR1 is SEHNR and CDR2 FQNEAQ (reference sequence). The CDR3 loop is CASSLAGLARDHEQFF. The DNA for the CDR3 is TGTGCCAGCAGCTTAGCGGGGCTAGCGCGAGACCATGAGCAGTTCTTC.

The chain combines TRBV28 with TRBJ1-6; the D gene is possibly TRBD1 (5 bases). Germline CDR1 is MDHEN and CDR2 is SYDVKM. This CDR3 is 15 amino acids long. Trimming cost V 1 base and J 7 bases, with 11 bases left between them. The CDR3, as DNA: TGTGCCAGCAGTTTATTTGGGCAGGGAAATTCACCCCTCCACTTT. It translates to CASSLFGQGNSPLHF.

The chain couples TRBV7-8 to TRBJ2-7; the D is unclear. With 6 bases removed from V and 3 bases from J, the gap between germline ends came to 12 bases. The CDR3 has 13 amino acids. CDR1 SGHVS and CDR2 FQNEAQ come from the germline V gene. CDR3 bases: TGTGCCAGCAGTCCGGCAGGAAACTACGAGCAGTACTTC. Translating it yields CASSPAGNYEQYF.

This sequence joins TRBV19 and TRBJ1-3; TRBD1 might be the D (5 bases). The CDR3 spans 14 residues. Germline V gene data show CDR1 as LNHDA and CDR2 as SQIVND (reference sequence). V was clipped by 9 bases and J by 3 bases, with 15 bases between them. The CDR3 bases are TGTGCCAGGCATACACAGGAGAATGGAAACACCATATATTTT. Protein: CARHTQENGNTIYF. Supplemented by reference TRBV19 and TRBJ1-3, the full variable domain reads DGGITQSPKYLFRKEGQNVTLSCEQNLNHDAMYWYRQDPGQGLRLIYYSQIVNDFQKGDIAEGYSVSREKKESFPLTVTSAQKNPTAFYLCARHTQENGNTIYFGEGSWLTVV.

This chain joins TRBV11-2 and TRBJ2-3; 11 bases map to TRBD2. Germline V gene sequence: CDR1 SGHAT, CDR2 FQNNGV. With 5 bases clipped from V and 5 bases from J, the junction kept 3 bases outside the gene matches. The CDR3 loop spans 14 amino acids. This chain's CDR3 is CASSLGTSGDTQYF. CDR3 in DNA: TGTGCCAGCAGCCTTGGGACTAGCGGAGATACGCAGTATTTT.

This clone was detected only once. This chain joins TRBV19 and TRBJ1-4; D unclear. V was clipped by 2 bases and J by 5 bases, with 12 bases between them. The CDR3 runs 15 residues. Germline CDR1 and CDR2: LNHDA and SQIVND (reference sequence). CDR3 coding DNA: TGTGCCAGTAGTATATCGGGCAGACTAAATGAAAAACTGTTTTTT. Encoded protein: CASSISGRLNEKLFF. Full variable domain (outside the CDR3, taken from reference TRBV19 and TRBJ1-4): DGGITQSPKYLFRKEGQNVTLSCEQNLNHDAMYWYRQDPGQGLRLIYYSQIVNDFQKGDIAEGYSVSREKKESFPLTVTSAQKNPTAFYLCASSISGRLNEKLFFGSGTQLSVL.

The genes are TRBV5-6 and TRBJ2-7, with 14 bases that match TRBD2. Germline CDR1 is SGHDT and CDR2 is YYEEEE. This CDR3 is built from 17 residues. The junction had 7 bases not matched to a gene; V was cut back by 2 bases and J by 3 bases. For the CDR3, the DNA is TGTGCCAGCAGCTTCGGACTAGCGGGGGGACTTTACTACGAGCAGTACTTC. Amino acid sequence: CASSFGLAGGLYYEQYF.

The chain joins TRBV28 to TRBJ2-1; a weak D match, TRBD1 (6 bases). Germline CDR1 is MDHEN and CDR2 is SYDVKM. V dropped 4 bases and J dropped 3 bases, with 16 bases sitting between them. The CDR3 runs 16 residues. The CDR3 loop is CASSSQPGQLYNEQFF. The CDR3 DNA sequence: TGTGCCAGCAGTTCCCAACCGGGACAACTCTACAATGAGCAGTTCTTC.

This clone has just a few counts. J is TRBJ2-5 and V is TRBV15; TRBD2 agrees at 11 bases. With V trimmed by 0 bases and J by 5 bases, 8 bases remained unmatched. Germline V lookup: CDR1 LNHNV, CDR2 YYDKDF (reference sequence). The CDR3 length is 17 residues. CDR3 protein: CATSRDKLAGVGETQYF. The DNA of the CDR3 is TGTGCCACCAGCAGAGATAAACTAGCGGGAGTGGGGGAGACCCAGTACTTC.

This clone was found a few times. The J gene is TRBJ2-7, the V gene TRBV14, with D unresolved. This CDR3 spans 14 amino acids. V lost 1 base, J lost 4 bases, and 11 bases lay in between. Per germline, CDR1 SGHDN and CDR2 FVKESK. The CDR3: CASSQVQRIYEQYF. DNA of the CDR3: TGTGCCAGCAGCCAAGTCCAGCGTATTTACGAGCAGTACTTC.

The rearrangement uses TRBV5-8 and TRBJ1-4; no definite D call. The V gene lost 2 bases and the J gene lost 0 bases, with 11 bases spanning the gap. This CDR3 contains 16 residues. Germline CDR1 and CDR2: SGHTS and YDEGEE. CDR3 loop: CASSFQGRATNEKLFF. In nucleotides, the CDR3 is TGTGCCAGCAGCTTTCAAGGGAGGGCAACTAATGAAAAACTGTTTTTT.

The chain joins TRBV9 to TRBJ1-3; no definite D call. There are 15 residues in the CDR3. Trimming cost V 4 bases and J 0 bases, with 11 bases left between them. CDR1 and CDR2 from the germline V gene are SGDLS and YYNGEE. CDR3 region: CASSPPGYSGNTIYF. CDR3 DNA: TGTGCCAGCAGCCCCCCAGGATACTCTGGAAACACCATATATTTT.

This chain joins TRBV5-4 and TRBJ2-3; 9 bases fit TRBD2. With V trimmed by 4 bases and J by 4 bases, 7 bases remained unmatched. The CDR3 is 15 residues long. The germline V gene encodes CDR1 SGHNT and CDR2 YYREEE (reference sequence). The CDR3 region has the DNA TGTGCCAGCAGCCCCCCGGGACTAGCAGCAGATACGCAGTATTTT. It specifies CASSPPGLAADTQYF.

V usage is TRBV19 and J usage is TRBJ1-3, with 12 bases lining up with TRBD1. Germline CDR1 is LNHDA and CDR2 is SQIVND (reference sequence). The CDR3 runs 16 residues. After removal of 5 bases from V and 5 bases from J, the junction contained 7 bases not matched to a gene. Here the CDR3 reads CASSSGTGGARNTIYF. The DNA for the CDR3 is TGTGCCAGTAGTTCCGGGACAGGGGGCGCGAGAAACACCATATATTTT.

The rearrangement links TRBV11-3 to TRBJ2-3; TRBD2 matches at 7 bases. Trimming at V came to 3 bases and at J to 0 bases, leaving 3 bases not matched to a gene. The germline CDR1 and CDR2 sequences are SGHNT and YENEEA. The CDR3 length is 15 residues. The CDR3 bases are TGTGCCAGCAGCTTGACTAGCCTAAGCACAGATACGCAGTATTTT. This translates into CASSLTSLSTDTQYF.

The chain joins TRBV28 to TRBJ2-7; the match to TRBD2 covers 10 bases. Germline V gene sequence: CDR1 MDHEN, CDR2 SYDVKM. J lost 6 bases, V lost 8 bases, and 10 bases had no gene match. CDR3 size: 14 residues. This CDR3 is CASGRAGGIGEQYF. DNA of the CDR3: TGTGCCAGCGGACGAGCGGGAGGGATAGGCGAGCAGTACTTC.

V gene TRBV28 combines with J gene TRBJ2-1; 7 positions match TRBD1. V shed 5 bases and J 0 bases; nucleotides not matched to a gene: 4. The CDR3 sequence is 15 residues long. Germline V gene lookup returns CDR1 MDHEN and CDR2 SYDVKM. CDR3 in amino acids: CASSNRGPSYNEQFF. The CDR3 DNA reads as TGTGCCAGCAGTAACAGGGGCCCCTCCTACAATGAGCAGTTCTTC.

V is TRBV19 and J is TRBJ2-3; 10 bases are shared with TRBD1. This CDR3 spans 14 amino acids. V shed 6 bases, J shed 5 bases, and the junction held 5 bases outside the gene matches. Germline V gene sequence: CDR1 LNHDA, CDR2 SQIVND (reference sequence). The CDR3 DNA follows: TGTGCCAGTAGAGTTGGACAGGGGGTAGATACGCAGTATTTT. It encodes CASRVGQGVDTQYF.

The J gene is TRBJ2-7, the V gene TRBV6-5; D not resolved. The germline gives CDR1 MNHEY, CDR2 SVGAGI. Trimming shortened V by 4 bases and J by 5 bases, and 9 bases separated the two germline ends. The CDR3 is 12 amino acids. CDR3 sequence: CASSSRVDEQYF. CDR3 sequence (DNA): TGTGCCAGCAGTTCTCGGGTCGACGAGCAGTACTTC.

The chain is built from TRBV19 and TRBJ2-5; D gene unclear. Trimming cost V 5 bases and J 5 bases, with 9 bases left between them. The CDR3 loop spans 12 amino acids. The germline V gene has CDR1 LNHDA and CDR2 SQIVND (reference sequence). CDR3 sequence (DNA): TGTGCCAGTAGTTTCAACGGGGAGACCCAGTACTTC. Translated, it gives CASSFNGETQYF.

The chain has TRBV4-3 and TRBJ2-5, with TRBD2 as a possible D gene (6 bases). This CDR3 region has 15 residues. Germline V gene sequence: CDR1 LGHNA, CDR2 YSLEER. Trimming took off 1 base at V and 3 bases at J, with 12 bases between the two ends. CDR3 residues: CASSQGWGGKETQYF. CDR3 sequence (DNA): TGCGCCAGCAGCCAAGGATGGGGCGGGAAAGAGACCCAGTACTTC.

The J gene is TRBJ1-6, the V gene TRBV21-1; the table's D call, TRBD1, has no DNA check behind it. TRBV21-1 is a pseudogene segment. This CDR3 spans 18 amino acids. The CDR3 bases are TGTGCCAGCAGCGACCGGACAGGGCCTTTCCCATATAATTCACCCCTCCACTTT. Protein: CASSDRTGPFPYNSPLHF.

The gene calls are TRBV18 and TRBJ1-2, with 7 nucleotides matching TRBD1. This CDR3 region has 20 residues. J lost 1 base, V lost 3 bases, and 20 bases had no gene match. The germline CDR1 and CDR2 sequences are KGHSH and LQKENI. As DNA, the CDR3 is TGTGCCAGCTCACCTTCGACAGGGTCATATAGAGATATGAATAACTATGGCTACACCTTC. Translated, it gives CASSPSTGSYRDMNNYGYTF.